The rows below give T cell receptor beta chains drawn from one sample of a study of blood T cells in healthy people across ages. TCRdb independently ran MiXCR on the 5' RACE reads; one entry per CDR3 protein. The sample contains more than 900,000 distinct CDR3 sequences, around 27% of which appear only once. This sample also belongs to another study, concerning T cells of mothers and their children.

Input material: blood. All receptors come from a girl aged 2 to 10 in good health. Both conserved end residues are trimmed from each CDR3. Not every row has a clone size; where given, it reads once, few, many or a size class.

>TRBV29-1|TRBJ2-3|.
SVIYAGTTDTQY
>TRBV29-1|.|few
SVAPGRPYEQY
>TRBV4-1|TRBJ2-1|.
ASSQAMDGGVNEQF
>TRBV6-1|TRBJ1-2|.
ASSEAQDYGYT
>TRBV10-3|TRBJ1-2|.
AIREPGQGGDGYT
>TRBV29-1|TRBJ2-1|.
SATYNEQS
>TRBV4-1|.|few
ASSQVPGTRSVHEQF
>TRBV5-5|.|few
ASSYAGISNEQF
>TRBV5-1|TRBJ2-5|few
ASSLDSASGTQY
>TRBV2|TRBJ2-2|few
ASGGLPGAGELF
>TRBV9|TRBJ2-7|.
ASSPAGFYEQY
>TRBV2|TRBJ2-1|.
ASSVAGDYNEQF
>TRBV7-8|TRBJ2-7|many
ASSLSFGRYEQY
>TRBV5-1|TRBJ2-6|few
ASSWMASSGANVLT
>TRBV6-6|TRBJ1-1|few
ASSYSDGDTEAF
>TRBV27|TRBJ1-1|few
ASSSDRRGMNTEAF
>TRBV15|TRBJ1-1|.
ATSSGGGVVGAEAF
>TRBV15|.|.
ATSRGLDQDEQF
>TRBV28|TRBJ1-4|.
ASSPFAVSGGGGEKLF
>TRBV12-3/TRBV12-4|TRBJ2-5|.
ASRAGGPSEETQY
>TRBV7-9|TRBJ2-1|many
ASSEEGPTYYNEQF
>TRBV10-3|TRBJ1-4|many
AIGGISEKLF
>TRBV7-6|TRBJ2-7|.
ASSLGAGLSYEQY
>TRBV4-3|.|few
ASSQDRAGVYNEQF
>TRBV5-6|TRBJ1-2|.
ASSLGYKVDGYT
>TRBV6-6|TRBJ1-1|few
ASGAFGTEAF
>TRBV7-9|TRBJ2-7|.
ASGAESSYEQY
>TRBV5-1|TRBJ1-2|many
ASSVSGHGNGYT
>TRBV10-3|TRBJ1-1|.
AISEGAGTGRSEAF
>TRBV29-1|TRBJ2-3|few
SVVGDADTQY
>TRBV25-1|TRBJ1-2|few
ASKRDIYGYT
>TRBV4-2|.|few
ASSPLDSSEQY
>TRBV20-1|TRBJ2-5|.
SAWGVSAGQGAVGTQY
>TRBV20-1|TRBJ1-2|few
SASGGEGT
>TRBV7-9|TRBJ1-4|few
ANSRDLDSDNEKLF
>TRBV12-3/TRBV12-4|TRBJ2-4|.
ASGWGLAKNIQY
>TRBV12-3/TRBV12-4|TRBJ1-2|few
ASSFGDRVAYT
>TRBV27|TRBJ2-7|few
ASSYFPSYEQY
>TRBV7-2|.|.
ASGFLGPSYEQY
>TRBV7-3|TRBJ2-5|.
ASSGTLQETQY
>TRBV7-6|.|.
ASSFVSGDYEQY
>TRBV28|TRBJ2-5|few
ASSLVSGVETQY
>TRBV9|TRBJ2-1|.
ASSVGGLAGYEQF
>TRBV12-3/TRBV12-4|TRBJ2-4|few
ASSGRGDVGKNIQY
>TRBV11-2|TRBJ2-1|few
ASSSSTIPRPYEQF
>TRBV7-2|TRBJ2-5|.
ASSLVGRVETQY
>TRBV20-1|TRBJ2-1|.
SPRTSGEQF
>TRBV12-3/TRBV12-4|TRBJ1-4|few
ASSFVGARDEKLF
>TRBV3-1|TRBJ2-7|few
ASSQVRSYEQY
>TRBV7-3|TRBJ2-2|few
ASSLHPTGMNTGELF
>TRBV6-5|TRBJ2-7|many
ASSYLYEQY